The 4 T cell receptor beta chains below all came from one sample that was sequenced in a study of molecular identifiers for immune sequencing clone quantification. TCRdb analysed the PCR reads with MiXCR anew, one entry per CDR3 protein. The table includes around 470,000 distinct CDR3 sequences, under 30% detected once. The material sequenced was naive CD8+ T cells from blood, with Jurkat cell RNA spiked in. Subset of the sample: FACS-sorted CD8+CD4-CCR7+CD45RA+ naive T cells. The source of these receptors is a human donor in good health. Some libraries in this study had Jurkat cell RNA spiked in.

This clonotype was seen at least ten times. The DNA of the CDR3 is TGTGCCAGCAGTTACTCCGGGCCCAGGAGCTCCTACAATGAGCAGTTCTTC. Encoded protein: CASSYSGPRSSYNEQFF. The V and J genes are TRBV6-5 and TRBJ2-1; D is unclear. CDR3 length: 17 amino acids. Germline V lookup: CDR1 MNHEY, CDR2 SVGAGI. Between the trimmed V and J ends, which lost 0 bases and 0 bases, there was a span of 12 bases.

This clonotype was detected many times. V gene TRBV7-6 combines with J gene TRBJ1-5; the D gene is possibly TRBD1 (6 bases). This CDR3 spans 15 amino acids. V lost 0 bases and J 6 bases, leaving 12 bases between the germline ends. Germline values: CDR1 SGHVS, CDR2 FNYEAQ. In DNA form, the CDR3 reads TGTGCCAGCAGCTTAGCTGCAGGGGATGGTCAGCCCCAGCATTTT. This sequence encodes CASSLAAGDGQPQHF. Using reference TRBV7-6 and TRBJ1-5 for the parts outside the CDR3, the full variable domain is GAGVSQSPRYKVTKRGQDVALRCDPISGHVSLYWYRQALGQGPEFLTYFNYEAQQDKSGLPNDRFSAERPEGSISTLTIQRTEQRDSAMYRCASSLAAGDGQPQHFGDGTRLSIL.

V and J are TRBV12-3 or TRBV12-4 and TRBJ1-6; D ambiguous. V gave up 2 bases and J gave up 8 bases, with 10 bases separating them. The CDR3 extends over 14 amino acids. Here the CDR3 DNA reads TGTGCCAGCAGTTTAACGGGAGTGTATTCACCCCTCCACTTT. Protein: CASSLTGVYSPLHF.

A few counts support this clonotype. CDR3 sequence reads: CASSPGPSGTQYF. In DNA, the CDR3 is TGTGCCAGTAGTCCTGGCCCCTCGGGGACCCAGTACTTC. The chain combines TRBV19 with TRBJ2-5; D unresolved. With 5 bases removed from V and 7 bases from J, the gap between germline ends came to 14 bases. The CDR3 runs 13 residues. CDR1 is LNHDA and CDR2 is SQIVND in the germline V gene (reference sequence).